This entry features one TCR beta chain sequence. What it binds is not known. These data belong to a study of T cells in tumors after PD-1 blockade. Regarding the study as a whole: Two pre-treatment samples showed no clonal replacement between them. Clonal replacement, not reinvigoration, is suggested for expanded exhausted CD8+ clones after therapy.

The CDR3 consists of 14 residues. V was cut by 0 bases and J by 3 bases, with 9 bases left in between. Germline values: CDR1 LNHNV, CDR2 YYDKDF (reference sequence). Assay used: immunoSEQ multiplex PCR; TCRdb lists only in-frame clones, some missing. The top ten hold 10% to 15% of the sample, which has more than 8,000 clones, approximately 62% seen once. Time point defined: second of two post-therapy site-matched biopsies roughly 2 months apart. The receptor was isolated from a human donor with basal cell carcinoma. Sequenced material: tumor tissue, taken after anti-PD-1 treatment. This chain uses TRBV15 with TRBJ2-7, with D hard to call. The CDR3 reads CATSRDLRNYEQYF. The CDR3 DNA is TGTGCCACCAGCAGAGATCTCAGGAACTACGAGCAGTACTTC.